The rows below give T cell receptor beta chains drawn from one sample of a study of beta chain features in type 1 diabetes. Sequencing used immunoSEQ multiplex PCR; TCRdb keeps in-frame clones, though not all of them. This table has some 500,000 clones, about an eighth appearing once. Sequenced input: naive CD4+ T cells from blood. These receptors were collected from a woman between 18 and 30 years old in good health. CDR3s include the opening cysteine and the closing phenylalanine or tryptophan. A D gene is named only where the DNA matches it firmly. Clone size is not always given. Where it is, it says once, few, many or a class for expanded clones.

j_call v_call d_call clone_size cdr3_aa cdr3_nt
TRBJ2-3 TRBV7-9 TRBD1 few CASSHLGQGDTDTQYF TGTGCCAGCAGCCATCTAGGACAGGGCGACACAGATACGCAGTATTTT
TRBJ2-1 TRBV11-2 . . CASSLYADVLSYNEQFF TGTGCCAGCAGCTTATACGCGGACGTTCTCTCCTACAATGAGCAGTTCTTC
TRBJ2-1 TRBV5-1 . few CASSIPEHNEQFF TGCGCCAGTTCGATCCCGGAGCACAATGAGCAGTTCTTC
TRBJ1-1 TRBV7-2 . . CASSLVRGTEAFF TGTGCCAGCAGCTTAGTTAGGGGCACTGAAGCTTTCTTT
TRBJ2-3 TRBV27 . few CASSLGGDTQYF TGTGCCAGCAGTTTAGGGGGAGATACGCAGTATTTT
TRBJ2-3 TRBV7-2 TRBD2 . CASSFTSGVPDTQYF TGTGCCAGCAGCTTTACTAGCGGAGTGCCGGATACGCAGTATTTT
TRBJ2-1 TRBV18 TRBD2 . CASSTYTGGGRNEQFF TGTGCCAGCTCCACCTACACGGGAGGAGGAAGGAATGAGCAGTTCTTC
TRBJ2-3 TRBV2 . few CASSVTASTDTQYF TGTGCCAGCAGTGTAACGGCTAGCACAGATACGCAGTATTTT
TRBJ2-1 TRBV9 TRBD2 . CASSVASGTSGTNEQFF TGTGCCAGCAGCGTAGCCTCTGGGACTAGCGGAACCAATGAGCAGTTCTTC
TRBJ1-1 TRBV25-1 . . CASGSTGRPEAFF TGTGCCAGCGGATCAACAGGGAGGCCTGAAGCTTTCTTT
TRBJ1-5 TRBV7-9 . . CASSEGQGHQPQHF TGTGCCAGCAGCGAAGGGCAGGGTCATCAGCCCCAGCATTTT
TRBJ2-1 TRBV7-3 . few CASSLGVGAYNEQFF TGTGCCAGCAGCTTAGGGGTGGGCGCCTACAATGAGCAGTTCTTC
TRBJ1-2 TRBV7-8 . few CASSLGVRGYGYTF TGTGCCAGCAGCTTAGGAGTCCGGGGCTATGGCTACACCTTC
TRBJ2-7 TRBV7-9 TRBD2 . CASSLGLAGTYEQYF TGTGCCAGCAGCTTAGGGCTAGCGGGAACCTACGAGCAGTACTTC
TRBJ2-7 TRBV18 TRBD2 . CASSPSREGYEQYF TGTGCCAGCTCACCATCCCGGGAGGGCTACGAGCAGTACTTC
TRBJ2-5 TRBV9 . . CASSVGTDRRETQYF TGTGCCAGCAGCGTAGGGACCGATCGCAGGGAGACCCAGTACTTC
TRBJ1-5 TRBV2 TRBD1 few CASRGQGVDNQPQHF TGTGCCAGCAGGGGACAGGGGGTAGACAATCAGCCCCAGCATTTT